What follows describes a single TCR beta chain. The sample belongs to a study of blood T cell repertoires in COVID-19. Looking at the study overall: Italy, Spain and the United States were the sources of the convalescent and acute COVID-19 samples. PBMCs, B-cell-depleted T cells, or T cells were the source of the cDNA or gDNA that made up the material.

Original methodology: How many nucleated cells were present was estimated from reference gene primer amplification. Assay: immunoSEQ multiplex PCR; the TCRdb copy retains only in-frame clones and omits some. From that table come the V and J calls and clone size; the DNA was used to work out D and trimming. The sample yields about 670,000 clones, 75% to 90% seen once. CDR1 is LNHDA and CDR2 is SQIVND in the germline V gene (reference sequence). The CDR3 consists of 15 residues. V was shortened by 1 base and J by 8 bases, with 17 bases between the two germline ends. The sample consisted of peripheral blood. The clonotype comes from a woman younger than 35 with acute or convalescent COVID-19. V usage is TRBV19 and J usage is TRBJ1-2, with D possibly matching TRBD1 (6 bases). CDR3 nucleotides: TGTGCCAGTAGTATAGCCCGTAACAGGGCAGCAGGCTACACCTTC. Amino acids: CASSIARNRAAGYTF.